This T cell receptor (beta chain) was recovered during a study of CD8 T cells in ankylosing spondylitis. General study findings and limits: For ankylosing spondylitis blood, a TCR beta motif of roughly 8 highly homologous variants appeared characteristic. Reactive arthritis synovial fluid and blood previously showed some of these motif variants.

Quantitative barcoded 5'-RACE was used to prepare TCR beta libraries. Each CDR3 protein is one row after TCRdb ran MiXCR on the 5' RACE reads. The sample has fewer than 500,000 distinct CDR3 sequences; roughly 25% are singletons. In its sample, this clonotype was seen many times. Its specificity is not known. This CDR3 has 16 amino acids. V lost 5 bases, J lost 5 bases, and 19 bases lay in between. CDR1 and CDR2 (germline): LGHDT, YNNKEL (reference sequence). V is TRBV3-1 and J is TRBJ2-1; tentatively, D is TRBD2 (6 bases). The TCR comes from a male donor with ankylosing spondylitis. The specimen sequenced was blood, either unsorted or a sorted T cell fraction (not recorded which). This CDR3 is CASSDGGSWANNEQFF. For the CDR3, the DNA is TGTGCCAGCAGCGACGGAGGGTCCTGGGCCAACAATGAGCAGTTCTTC.